One and the same sample provided the 12 T cell receptor beta chains below, sequenced in a study of shared clonotypes between healthy human individuals. Libraries were prepared by immunoSEQ multiplex PCR; TCRdb keeps only in-frame clonotypes and omits some of them. The sample yields about 490,000 clones, about 79% seen once. The sequencing input was PBMCs. The receptors here all came from a middle-aged woman in good health. Some clones in this sample may be carry-over from other donors' samples.

The chain carries TRBV7-9 and TRBJ1-4; tentative D call: TRBD1 (5 bases). V was shortened by 1 base and J by 0 bases, with 15 bases between the two germline ends. The V gene's germline CDR1 is SEHNR and CDR2 FQNEAQ (reference sequence). CDR3 length equals 18 residues. CDR3 DNA: TGTGCCAGCAGCTTAGGGCCCGGGACGACCTCAACTAATGAAAAACTGTTTTTT. Protein sequence: CASSLGPGTTSTNEKLFF.

There are a few counts of this clone. The rearrangement uses TRBV7-9 and TRBJ2-1; 10 bases map to TRBD2. The V gene's germline CDR1 is SEHNR and CDR2 FQNEAQ (reference sequence). This CDR3 spans 13 amino acids. J gave up 8 bases and V 8 bases, and 6 bases lay outside the gene matches. DNA for the CDR3: TGTGCCAGCGGTCTAGCGGGGGTGGATGAGCAGTTCTTC. It codes for CASGLAGVDEQFF.

The rearrangement uses TRBV11-2 and TRBJ2-3; 8 bases line up with TRBD1. The CDR3 consists of 18 residues. The germline CDR1 and CDR2 sequences are SGHAT and FQNNGV. With V trimmed by 5 bases and J by 0 bases, 13 bases remained unmatched. DNA for the CDR3: TGTGCCAGCAGCCCCCGACAGGGGTTGACGGCTAGCACAGATACGCAGTATTTT. It codes for CASSPRQGLTASTDTQYF.

A single count supports this clone. The chain links TRBV5-4 to TRBJ2-3; no clear D. Germline V gene data show CDR1 as SGHNT and CDR2 as YYREEE (reference sequence). V lost 4 bases, J lost 4 bases, and 13 bases lay in between. The CDR3 totals 14 residues. The CDR3 DNA reads TGTGCCAGCAGCCTGATGGTAGGAGCAGATACGCAGTATTTT. Amino acid sequence: CASSLMVGADTQYF.

V usage is TRBV2 and J usage is TRBJ2-1; 7 bases map to TRBD2. This CDR3 comprises 13 residues. Germline V gene lookup returns CDR1 SNHLY and CDR2 FYNNEI. V gave up 4 bases and J gave up 5 bases; unmatched junction bases: 2. This CDR3 is CASSGAGNNEQFF. The CDR3 DNA reads as TGTGCCAGCAGTGGAGCGGGAAACAATGAGCAGTTCTTC.

The genes are TRBV27 and TRBJ1-2; maybe TRBD1 (5 bases). V lost 4 bases, J lost 7 bases, and 16 bases lay in between. Germline V lookup: CDR1 MNHEY, CDR2 SMNVEV (reference sequence). This CDR3 region has 14 residues. The CDR3 coding sequence is TGTGCCAGCAGTTACTGGAGTGGAGGGGTTGGCTACACCTTC. Its translation: CASSYWSGGVGYTF.

This clone has only one observation. The gene calls are TRBV10-3 and TRBJ2-7, with TRBD2 identical over 7 bases. V lost 10 bases and J lost 3; bases outside the gene matches: 9. Germline CDR1 reads ENHRY; CDR2 reads SYGVKD. The CDR3 runs 13 residues. The CDR3 DNA is TGTGCCACCCAAGCGGGGCCCAACTACGAGCAGTACTTC. Translating gives CATQAGPNYEQYF.

This clone was observed at least ten times. V usage is TRBV5-6 and J usage is TRBJ2-1, with 9 bases matching TRBD1. Trimming at V came to 2 bases and at J to 5 bases, leaving 5 bases not matched to a gene. The CDR3 length is 15 residues. CDR1 and CDR2 from the germline V gene are SGHDT and YYEEEE. The CDR3 reads CASSFFWDRDNEQFF. The DNA of the CDR3 is TGTGCCAGCAGCTTTTTCTGGGACAGGGACAATGAGCAGTTCTTC.

This clone was detected a few times. This sequence joins TRBV9 and TRBJ2-1; the D call may be TRBD1 or TRBD2 (6 bases each). The V end lost 2 bases, the J end lost 7 bases, and 13 bases lay between the germline ends. The CDR3 has 14 residues. Germline V gives CDR1 SGDLS, CDR2 YYNGEE. CDR3 amino acids: CASSVWGAGNEQFF. CDR3 coding DNA: TGTGCCAGCAGCGTCTGGGGGGCAGGTAATGAGCAGTTCTTC.

The genes are TRBV28 and TRBJ1-2; TRBD1 is a possible D gene (5 bases). The CDR3 sequence is 13 residues long. In germline, CDR1 is MDHEN, CDR2 SYDVKM. Trimming took 7 bases from V and 8 from J, leaving 17 bases between them. CDR3 nucleotides: TGTGCCAGCACTCCTTCTGGGGGTAACGGCTACACCTTC. Residues: CASTPSGGNGYTF.

The rearrangement uses TRBV15 and TRBJ2-7, with TRBD2 identical over 9 bases. The V segment lost 1 base and the J segment 5 bases; nucleotides outside the gene matches: 6. CDR1 and CDR2 (germline): LNHNV, YYDKDF (reference sequence). The length of the CDR3 is 15 residues. CDR3: CATSRGLREGHEQYF. The CDR3 DNA follows: TGTGCCACCAGCAGAGGGTTGCGGGAGGGCCACGAGCAGTACTTC.

This chain connects TRBV7-9 to TRBJ2-3; D ambiguous. Trimming cost V 2 bases and J 0 bases, with 6 bases left between them. The CDR3 runs to 14 residues. Germline V gene sequence: CDR1 SEHNR, CDR2 FQNEAQ (reference sequence). CDR3 nucleotide sequence: TGTGCCAGCAGCTTAACCAGCAGCACAGATACGCAGTATTTT. Its protein is CASSLTSSTDTQYF.